This T cell receptor beta chain appears in the sequencing data of a study of blood T cell repertoires in COVID-19. Per the study methods: For nucleated cells, counts were estimated from reference gene primer amplification. Assay used: immunoSEQ multiplex PCR; TCRdb lists only in-frame clones, some missing. V and J calls and clone size are copied from that table; D and trimming were computed from the DNA. Among roughly 400,000 clones, about 90% were seen once, and the ten largest hold 1.7%. The receptor's source is a woman aged 25 to 39 who had recovered from COVID-19. Sequencing was carried out using PBMCs or T cells enriched from blood (not recorded which).

For the CDR3, the DNA is TGCGCCAGCAGAATCGAGTCAGGGGGCTATGGCTACACCTTC. This translates into CASRIESGGYGYTF. The chain links TRBV5-1 to TRBJ1-2, with 7 bases matching TRBD1. The ends lost 5 bases at V and 4 bases at J; junction bases unmatched: 8. Germline loops: CDR1 SGHRS, CDR2 YFSETQ. This CDR3 spans 14 amino acids.